Following are 23 T cell receptor beta chains from one sample sequenced in a study of blood T cell repertoires in COVID-19. Clones were sequenced by immunoSEQ multiplex PCR, and TCRdb holds only the in-frame ones, with some missing. The table shows roughly 210,000 clones, with 88% occurring only once. Sequencing was performed on peripheral blood. The receptors derive from a man between 65 and 85 years old with acute or convalescent COVID-19.

There are many counts of this clone. This rearrangement joins TRBV29-1 to TRBJ2-2; TRBD2 matches 11 bases. V dropped 7 bases and J dropped 4; count of bases not matched to a gene: 2. Per the germline V gene, CDR1 is SQVTM and CDR2 is ANQGSEA. CDR3 length equals 13 residues. CDR3 nucleotide sequence: TGCAGCGCCGGACTAGCGGGCACCGGGGAGCTGTTTTTT. Translation: CSAGLAGTGELFF.

The rearrangement uses TRBV19 and TRBJ2-3; the D gene is possibly TRBD1 (5 bases). The CDR3 is 16 residues long. CDR1 is LNHDA, CDR2 SQIVND, per germline (reference sequence). Trimming removed 6 bases from V and 6 bases from J, with 22 bases in between. CDR3 coding DNA: TGTGCCAGTAGCCCGACAGACGGGCGGTTAGGTGATACGCAGTATTTT. It specifies CASSPTDGRLGDTQYF.

The V call is TRBV29-1, the J call TRBJ2-3; 9 bases match TRBD2. The CDR3 covers 15 residues. V was pared by 4 bases and J by 4 bases, with 9 bases of the junction left unmatched. CDR1 SQVTM and CDR2 ANQGSEA come from the germline V gene. The CDR3, as DNA: TGCAGCGTTGTCGGGAGTAGCGGGAGTGCAGATACGCAGTATTTT. Translation: CSVVGSSGSADTQYF.

The V gene is TRBV2, the J gene TRBJ1-6, with 8 nucleotides matching TRBD1. The germline V gene encodes CDR1 SNHLY and CDR2 FYNNEI. Trimming removed 7 bases from V and 7 bases from J; junction bases left unmatched: 3. The CDR3 length is 13 residues. Here the CDR3 reads CASTRQGNSPLHF. DNA for the CDR3: TGTGCCAGCACCCGACAGGGGAATTCACCCCTCCACTTT.

The chain links TRBV4-1 to TRBJ2-1; 8 nucleotides line up with TRBD2. Germline CDR1 and CDR2: MGHRA and YSYEKL. This CDR3 is built from 17 residues. V gave up 1 base and J gave up 2 bases; unmatched junction bases: 7. CDR3 nucleotides: TGCGCCAGCAGCCAAGTTAGCGGGGTCCCCCCCTACAATGAGCAGTTCTTC. Its protein product is CASSQVSGVPPYNEQFF.

This chain joins TRBV6-2 or TRBV6-3 and TRBJ1-1; TRBD1 is a possible D gene (5 bases). This CDR3 is 14 amino acids long. Trimming removed 5 bases from V and 1 base from J, with 11 bases in between. Germline CDR1 reads MNHEY; CDR2 reads SVGEGT. CDR3 nucleotides: TGTGCCAGCAGTAACCCCGGACAGAACACTGAAGCTTTCTTT. This codes for CASSNPGQNTEAFF.

The chain joins TRBV5-6 to TRBJ2-4, with 10 positions matching TRBD2. Germline CDR1 SGHDT, CDR2 YYEEEE. The CDR3 consists of 14 residues. V gave up 5 bases and J gave up 8 bases; unmatched junction bases: 7. The CDR3 loop is CASSLAGGFDIQYF. In DNA, the CDR3 is TGTGCCAGCAGTTTAGCGGGAGGCTTTGACATTCAGTACTTC. The full variable domain, rest sourced from reference TRBV5-6 and TRBJ2-4, is DAGVTQSPTHLIKTRGQQVTLRCSPKSGHDTVSWYQQALGQGPQFIFQYYEEEERQRGNFPDRFSGHQFPNYSSELNVNALLLGDSALYLCASSLAGGFDIQYFGAGTRLSVL.

The chain recombines TRBV3-1 (or the pseudogene TRBV3-2) with TRBJ1-6; 7 bases map to TRBD1. V lost 0 bases to trimming and J lost 1 base; unmatched junction nucleotides: 9. Per germline, CDR1 LGHDT and CDR2 YNNKEL (reference sequence). The CDR3 covers 19 residues. The CDR3: CASSQDSNRGLSYNSPLHF. In DNA form, the CDR3 reads TGTGCCAGCAGCCAAGATTCTAATAGGGGGCTGTCCTATAATTCACCCCTCCACTTT.

This clone was seen a single time. This chain connects TRBV4-2 to TRBJ2-1; no clear D gene. Germline V gene sequence: CDR1 LGHNA, CDR2 YNFKEQ. This CDR3 comprises 14 residues. The V and J ends lost 6 bases and 3 bases respectively, with 12 bases between them. The CDR3 region is CASSRSIGYNEQFF. The CDR3 DNA sequence: TGTGCCAGCAGTCGTAGCATCGGCTACAATGAGCAGTTCTTC.

The CDR3 sequence is CASSLGDRDYNEQFF. The CDR3 nucleotides read TGCGCCAGCAGCTTGGGGGACAGGGATTACAATGAGCAGTTCTTC. The V call is TRBV5-1, the J call TRBJ2-1; 9 bases align to TRBD1. V was pared by 0 bases and J by 4 bases, with 2 bases of the junction left unmatched. Per germline, CDR1 SGHRS and CDR2 YFSETQ. This CDR3 has 15 amino acids.

The chain combines TRBV7-9 with TRBJ2-7; TRBD1 matches 7 bases. This CDR3 has 16 residues. V dropped 2 bases and J dropped 5; count of bases not matched to a gene: 12. The germline V gene encodes CDR1 SEHNR and CDR2 FQNEAQ (reference sequence). CDR3 bases: TGTGCCAGCAGCTTATCCCACTTAAGGGGGCCGGACGAGCAGTACTTC. This sequence encodes CASSLSHLRGPDEQYF.

In its sample, this clone was seen once. The chain is built from TRBV5-1 and TRBJ1-5; D possibly corresponds to TRBD1 (6 bases). There are 14 residues in the CDR3. Trimming stripped 2 bases from V and 5 bases from J, with 11 bases between. Germline V gene lookup returns CDR1 SGHRS and CDR2 YFSETQ. CDR3 amino acids: CASSLQGTDQPQHF. The CDR3 DNA follows: TGCGCCAGCAGCTTACAGGGTACGGATCAGCCCCAGCATTTT.

This CDR3 is CASRDDRVADTQYF. Here the CDR3 DNA reads TGTGCCAGTAGGGACGACAGGGTCGCAGATACGCAGTATTTT. The rearrangement uses TRBV19 and TRBJ2-3; 7 bases map to TRBD1. CDR1 and CDR2 from the germline V gene are LNHDA and SQIVND (reference sequence). After removal of 6 bases from V and 4 bases from J, the junction contained 7 bases not matched to a gene. The CDR3 is made up of 14 amino acids.

The chain uses TRBV6-5 and TRBJ2-7; 7 nucleotides agree with TRBD2. Germline CDR1 and CDR2: MNHEY and SVGAGI. The V gene end was trimmed by 8 bases and the J gene end by 6 bases; junction bases not matched to a gene: 16. This CDR3 contains 15 residues. The CDR3 protein is CASRSTGGRSSEQYF. In DNA, the CDR3 is TGTGCCAGCCGATCGACGGGAGGCCGTTCTTCCGAGCAGTACTTC.

In this sample, this clone turned up a few times. The gene calls are TRBV27 and TRBJ1-2, with 12 bases lining up with TRBD1. This CDR3 is built from 15 residues. The ends lost 5 bases at V and 6 bases at J; junction bases unmatched: 7. Per germline, CDR1 MNHEY and CDR2 SMNVEV (reference sequence). The CDR3 loop is CASSRPGTGGDGYTF. In DNA form, the CDR3 reads TGTGCCAGCAGTCGACCCGGGACAGGGGGCGATGGCTACACCTTC.

The chain uses TRBV30 and TRBJ2-7, with TRBD1 identical over 10 bases. With V trimmed by 3 bases and J by 4 bases, 9 bases remained unmatched. CDR1 GTSNPN and CDR2 SVGIG come from the germline V gene (reference sequence). This CDR3 has 15 residues. DNA of the CDR3: TGTGCCTGGAGCGGGCGGACAGGGGGTCGTTACGAGCAGTACTTC. Encoded protein: CAWSGRTGGRYEQYF.

This chain joins TRBV7-9 and TRBJ2-1; 9 bases fit TRBD2. Trimming took 3 bases from V and 4 from J; bases not matched to a gene: 4. CDR3 length: 15 amino acids. Germline assignment: CDR1 SEHNR and CDR2 FQNEAQ (reference sequence). This CDR3 reads CASSLRLAEYNEQFF. Here the CDR3 DNA reads TGTGCCAGCAGCTTGCGACTAGCGGAATACAATGAGCAGTTCTTC.

V and J are TRBV4-1 and TRBJ2-1; perhaps TRBD1 as D (6 bases). This CDR3 region has 15 residues. Germline CDR1 is MGHRA and CDR2 is YSYEKL. Between the trimmed V and J ends, which lost 4 bases and 7 bases, there was a span of 17 bases. The CDR3 sequence is CASSPIQGTGNEQFF. The DNA of the CDR3 is TGCGCCAGCAGCCCCATACAGGGAACGGGGAATGAGCAGTTCTTC.

This clone was observed a few times. The chain couples TRBV5-5 to TRBJ1-5; no reliable D call. Between the trimmed V and J ends, which lost 4 bases and 9 bases, there was a span of 14 bases. CDR3 length: 13 residues. Germline values: CDR1 SGHKS, CDR2 YYEKEE (reference sequence). CDR3 sequence reads: CASSGLDSGPQHF. In DNA form, the CDR3 reads TGTGCCAGCAGCGGATTGGACTCCGGGCCCCAGCATTTT.

This chain joins TRBV27 and TRBJ2-2; weak D call: TRBD2 (6 bases). V was shortened by 7 bases and J by 4 bases, with 13 bases between the two germline ends. The CDR3 loop spans 14 amino acids. Germline assignment: CDR1 MNHEY and CDR2 SMNVEV (reference sequence). As DNA, the CDR3 is TGTGCCAGCAAGGGACTGGGGCCCACCGGGGAGCTGTTTTTT. As protein: CASKGLGPTGELFF.

The chain couples TRBV4-3 to TRBJ2-2; 7 bases agree with TRBD2. In germline, CDR1 is LGHNA, CDR2 YSLEER. The CDR3 has 16 residues. The J segment lost 5 bases and the V segment lost 1 base, leaving 7 bases of the junction unmatched. CDR3 amino acids: CASSQGEGGWTGELFF. CDR3 DNA sequence: TGCGCCAGCAGCCAAGGCGAGGGAGGGTGGACCGGGGAGCTGTTTTTT.

This clone was counted only a few times. The CDR3 nucleotides are TGTGCCTGGAGTGAAACAGGGAGCTATGGCTACACCTTC. It specifies CAWSETGSYGYTF. The chain uses TRBV30 and TRBJ1-2, with D possibly being TRBD1 (6 bases). This CDR3 comprises 13 residues. Trimming took 1 base from V and 4 from J, leaving 10 bases between them. In germline, CDR1 is GTSNPN, CDR2 SVGIG (reference sequence).

The J gene is TRBJ1-3, the V gene TRBV30, with D possibly being TRBD1 (5 bases). Germline CDR1 is GTSNPN and CDR2 is SVGIG (reference sequence). The CDR3 runs to 19 residues. Trimming shortened V by 0 bases and J by 0 bases, and 21 bases separated the two germline ends. CDR3 in amino acids: CAWSVRDRTHYHSGNTIYF. CDR3 nucleotides: TGTGCCTGGAGTGTAAGAGACAGAACCCACTATCACTCTGGAAACACCATATATTTT.